Presented here are 32 T cell receptor beta chains from one specimen sequenced in a study of OX40 agonist ivuxolimab in advanced cancers. Produced via immunoSEQ multiplex PCR; TCRdb's table is partial and in-frame only. This table has about 68,000 clones, more than 75% appearing once. The sample consisted of CD4+ or CD8+ T cells sorted from blood, taken in a trial of the OX40 agonist ivuxolimab. Source of these receptors: an adult with an advanced solid tumor such as melanoma, head and neck, liver or kidney cancer.

This chain links TRBV5-8 with TRBJ1-2; D might be TRBD1 (5 bases). CDR1 is SGHTS and CDR2 is YDEGEE in the germline V gene. V was trimmed by 4 bases and J by 4 bases, leaving 11 bases between them. This CDR3 comprises 13 residues. The CDR3 reads CASSPTRGYGYTF. DNA of the CDR3: TGTGCCAGCAGCCCGACTAGGGGCTATGGCTACACCTTC. The whole variable domain, filled in from reference TRBV5-8 and TRBJ1-2, reads EAGVTQSPTHLIKTRGQQATLRCSPISGHTSVYWYQQALGLGLQFLLWYDEGEERNRGNFPPRFSGRQFPNYSSELNVNALELEDSALYLCASSPTRGYGYTFGSGTRLTVV.

J is TRBJ2-5 and V is TRBV28; 9 nucleotides match TRBD1. The V gene's germline CDR1 is MDHEN and CDR2 SYDVKM. The J segment lost 4 bases and the V segment lost 2 bases, leaving 14 bases of the junction unmatched. The CDR3 contains 18 residues. The CDR3 loop reads CASSLPLHPGQGGETQYF. DNA of the CDR3: TGTGCCAGCAGTTTACCCCTCCATCCGGGACAGGGTGGAGAGACCCAGTACTTC.

This clone occurred a few times. This chain uses TRBV7-9 with TRBJ2-5; D gene ambiguous. V gave up 1 base and J gave up 0 bases, with 15 bases separating them. This CDR3 region has 17 residues. CDR1 and CDR2 (germline): SEHNR, FQNEAQ (reference sequence). CDR3 sequence: CASSLGAFGLYQETQYF. DNA for the CDR3: TGTGCCAGCAGCTTAGGGGCTTTCGGATTGTACCAAGAGACCCAGTACTTC. Together with reference TRBV7-9 and TRBJ2-5, the CDR3 gives the full variable domain: DTGVSQNPRHKITKRGQNVTFRCDPISEHNRLYWYRQTLGQGPEFLTYFQNEAQLEKSRLLSDRFSAERPKGSFSTLEIQRTEQGDSAMYLCASSLGAFGLYQETQYFGPGTRLLVL.

The chain is built from TRBV2 and TRBJ2-3; D ambiguous. CDR3 length equals 13 residues. CDR1 is SNHLY and CDR2 is FYNNEI in the germline V gene. V lost 6 bases to trimming and J lost 5 bases, with 12 bases between them. CDR3 in amino acids: CASSDGLGDTQYF. The CDR3 DNA is TGTGCCAGCAGCGATGGATTGGGAGATACGCAGTATTTT.

The chain recombines TRBV11-2 with TRBJ1-6; a possible D gene is TRBD1 (5 bases). The V gene's germline CDR1 is SGHAT and CDR2 FQNNGV. This CDR3 is built from 13 residues. The V gene lost 5 bases and the J gene lost 10 bases, with 12 bases spanning the gap. CDR3 in amino acids: CASSGGDPSPLHF. The CDR3 DNA is TGTGCCAGCAGCGGGGGGGACCCGTCACCCCTCCACTTT.

The chain links TRBV2 to TRBJ2-7; D possibly corresponds to TRBD2 (5 bases). The CDR3 length is 14 residues. Germline CDR1 reads SNHLY; CDR2 reads FYNNEI. Trimming took 6 bases from V and 3 from J, leaving 15 bases between them. CDR3 DNA sequence: TGTGCCAGCAGGGAGGACCTTTCAGGCTACGAGCAGTACTTC. The encoded protein is CASREDLSGYEQYF.

The rearrangement links TRBV6-5 to TRBJ1-2; D not certain. CDR3 size: 15 residues. V shed 0 bases and J shed 0 bases, with 8 bases lying between them. Germline CDR1 and CDR2: MNHEY and SVGAGI. The CDR3 DNA follows: TGTGCCAGCAGTTACTCGAGTATAGCTAACTATGGCTACACCTTC. This codes for CASSYSSIANYGYTF.

The rearrangement joins TRBV6-1 to TRBJ1-3; D is unresolved. The germline gives CDR1 MNHNS, CDR2 SASEGT. V lost 1 base and J lost 0, with 10 bases in between. This CDR3 has 16 residues. The CDR3 reads CASSEGTAFSGNTIYF. The CDR3, as DNA: TGTGCCAGCAGTGAAGGGACGGCCTTCTCTGGAAACACCATATATTTT.

The V gene is TRBV6-5, the J gene TRBJ2-7, with 11 bases fitting TRBD1. Germline V gives CDR1 MNHEY, CDR2 SVGAGI. CDR3 size: 15 residues. The J segment lost 7 bases and the V segment lost 7 bases, leaving 12 bases of the junction unmatched. CDR3 residues: CASTNRGQGGWEQYF. CDR3 DNA: TGTGCCAGCACCAACCGGGGACAGGGGGGATGGGAGCAGTACTTC.

The chain has TRBV7-3 and TRBJ1-3; TRBD1 is a possible D gene (5 bases). With 7 bases removed from V and 8 bases from J, the gap between germline ends came to 12 bases. The CDR3 covers 12 residues. The V gene's germline CDR1 is SGHTA and CDR2 FQGTGA. CDR3 bases: TGTGCCAGCAAGGGGATCGGGGACACCATATATTTT. Residues: CASKGIGDTIYF.

CDR3 residues: CASGEGYGYTF. The CDR3 DNA is TGTGCCAGCGGCGAAGGGTATGGCTACACCTTC. This chain links TRBV2 with TRBJ1-2; D remains unclear. The CDR3 spans 11 residues. Germline V gives CDR1 SNHLY, CDR2 FYNNEI. Trimming cost V 8 bases and J 5 bases, with 9 bases left between them.

The rearrangement links TRBV5-6 to TRBJ2-2, with D hard to call. CDR1 is SGHDT, CDR2 YYEEEE, per germline. Trimming took 0 bases from V and 7 from J, leaving 4 bases between them. This CDR3 has 12 amino acids. The CDR3 DNA is TGTGCCAGCAGCTTGGCTATCGGGGAGCTGTTTTTT. It is translated as CASSLAIGELFF. Combining the CDR3 with reference TRBV5-6 and TRBJ2-2 gives the whole variable domain DAGVTQSPTHLIKTRGQQVTLRCSPKSGHDTVSWYQQALGQGPQFIFQYYEEEERQRGNFPDRFSGHQFPNYSSELNVNALLLGDSALYLCASSLAIGELFFGEGSRLTVL.

The chain combines TRBV6-1 with TRBJ2-7, with TRBD2 identical over 7 bases. Germline V gene lookup returns CDR1 MNHNS and CDR2 SASEGT. J lost 8 bases, V lost 3 bases, and 7 bases had no gene match. There are 13 residues in the CDR3. The DNA of the CDR3 is TGTGCCAGCAGTGACAGGGCTAGCGGCCAGCAGTACTTC. Protein sequence: CASSDRASGQQYF.

This chain links TRBV28 with TRBJ1-5; a possible D gene is TRBD1 (5 bases). This CDR3 has 13 amino acids. Germline CDR1 is MDHEN and CDR2 is SYDVKM. The V and J ends lost 4 bases and 6 bases respectively, with 10 bases between them. As DNA, the CDR3 is TGTGCCAGCAGTTATCAGGGCCCTCAGCCCCAGCATTTT. Its translation: CASSYQGPQPQHF. Variable domain in full (rest from reference TRBV28 and TRBJ1-5): DVKVTQSSRYLVKRTGEKVFLECVQDMDHENMFWYRQDPGLGLRLIYFSYDVKMKEKGDIPEGYSVSREKKERFSLILESASTNQTSMYLCASSYQGPQPQHFGDGTRLSIL.

In this sample, this clone turned up once. The chain recombines TRBV6-1 with TRBJ1-1; 10 bases are a match to TRBD1. Germline V gene lookup returns CDR1 MNHNS and CDR2 SASEGT. The CDR3 totals 15 residues. V was clipped by 6 bases and J by 10 bases; unmatched bases: 14. The chain's CDR3 is CASRERQGAGARAFF. CDR3 DNA: TGTGCCAGCAGGGAACGACAGGGGGCCGGGGCTCGAGCTTTCTTT.

Remarks on this clone: In the same sample, other DNA sequences code for this CDR3. The chain links TRBV2 to TRBJ2-3, with D perhaps TRBD1 or TRBD2 (5 bases each). V lost 4 bases and J 6 bases, leaving 11 bases between the germline ends. This CDR3 region has 13 residues. Germline V gene data show CDR1 as SNHLY and CDR2 as FYNNEI. CDR3 sequence reads: CASSVGEHDTQYF. The CDR3 nucleotides are TGTGCCAGCAGTGTGGGGGAACACGATACGCAGTATTTT.

The CDR3 loop reads CATSRAGGQTDTQYF. The CDR3 coding sequence is TGTGCCACCAGCAGAGCGGGGGGGCAAACAGATACGCAGTATTTT. The rearrangement joins TRBV15 to TRBJ2-3; the match to TRBD2 covers 8 bases. This CDR3 has 15 amino acids. Germline CDR1 and CDR2: LNHNV and YYDKDF (reference sequence). Trimming at V came to 1 base and at J to 3 bases, leaving 3 bases not matched to a gene. Variable domain in full (rest from reference TRBV15 and TRBJ2-3): DAMVIQNPRYQVTQFGKPVTLSCSQTLNHNVMYWYQQKSSQAPKLLFHYYDKDFNNEADTPDNFQSRRPNTSFCFLDIRSPGLGDTAMYLCATSRAGGQTDTQYFGPGTRLTVL.

The CDR3 here is CASSLSGDSWGSYGYTF. CDR3 nucleotide sequence: TGTGCCAGCAGTTTATCAGGAGACAGCTGGGGGTCCTATGGCTACACCTTC. This chain connects TRBV27 to TRBJ1-2, with D perhaps matching TRBD1 (5 bases). Trimming took 0 bases from V and 4 from J, leaving 18 bases between them. Looked up from germline, CDR1 is MNHEY and CDR2 is SMNVEV (reference sequence). CDR3 length equals 17 residues.

The rearrangement links TRBV4-1 to TRBJ1-5; D unclear. Trimming removed 1 base from V and 4 bases from J, with 14 bases in between. Germline loops: CDR1 MGHRA, CDR2 YSYEKL. The CDR3 totals 16 residues. The CDR3 DNA sequence: TGCGCCAGCAGCCAAGGAAGGCCAGGACGGAATCAGCCCCAGCATTTT. It yields the protein CASSQGRPGRNQPQHF.

The chain combines TRBV9 with TRBJ2-6, with D tentatively TRBD1 or TRBD2 (5 bases each). Germline V gene sequence: CDR1 SGDLS, CDR2 YYNGEE. The germline V and J ends were trimmed by 2 bases and 3 bases, with 9 bases remaining between them. This CDR3 contains 15 residues. The CDR3 nucleotides are TGTGCCAGCAGCGTCTCAGGGAGTGGGGCCAACGTCCTGACTTTC. This gives the protein CASSVSGSGANVLTF.

The rearrangement uses TRBV7-9 and TRBJ2-5, with 11 bases fitting TRBD2. The junction had 6 bases not matched to a gene; V was cut back by 2 bases and J by 4 bases. The germline V gene encodes CDR1 SEHNR and CDR2 FQNEAQ (reference sequence). CDR3 length: 16 residues. In nucleotides, the CDR3 is TGTGCCAGCAGCTTAAGGCTAGCGGGGGGCCCAGAGACCCAGTACTTC. Protein product: CASSLRLAGGPETQYF. Combining the CDR3 with reference TRBV7-9 and TRBJ2-5 gives the whole variable domain DTGVSQNPRHKITKRGQNVTFRCDPISEHNRLYWYRQTLGQGPEFLTYFQNEAQLEKSRLLSDRFSAERPKGSFSTLEIQRTEQGDSAMYLCASSLRLAGGPETQYFGPGTRLLVL.

The chain employs TRBV7-2 and TRBJ1-6; weak D call: TRBD1 (5 bases). This CDR3 region has 15 residues. V lost 5 bases and J 6 bases, leaving 14 bases between the germline ends. The germline V gene has CDR1 SGHTA and CDR2 FQGNSA. Here the CDR3 reads CASSPQAQGNSPLHF. The CDR3 DNA sequence: TGTGCCAGCAGCCCACAAGCCCAGGGTAATTCACCCCTCCACTTT.

This chain uses TRBV27 with TRBJ2-7, with a possible D match to TRBD2 (5 bases). V was pared by 5 bases and J by 1 base, with 15 bases between. CDR3 size: 15 residues. Germline loops: CDR1 MNHEY, CDR2 SMNVEV (reference sequence). DNA for the CDR3: TGTGCCAGCAGTACCTCACCTACTAGATCCTACGAGCAGTACTTC. It codes for CASSTSPTRSYEQYF.

This chain joins TRBV15 and TRBJ2-7; TRBD2 matches 7 bases. Unmatched junction bases numbered 1, after V lost 5 bases and J lost 3 bases. The CDR3 sequence is 12 residues long. Germline lookup yields CDR1 LNHNV and CDR2 YYDKDF (reference sequence). CDR3 sequence (DNA): TGTGCCACCAGCCGGGACTACTACGAGCAGTACTTC. Its protein is CATSRDYYEQYF.

The CDR3 spells CASKTRNKRETYEQYF. The CDR3 coding sequence is TGTGCCAGCAAGACCCGTAACAAGCGGGAGACCTACGAGCAGTACTTC. The gene calls are TRBV27 and TRBJ2-7, with 8 bases that match TRBD2. CDR3 length: 16 amino acids. Trimming at V came to 7 bases and at J to 2 bases, leaving 13 bases not matched to a gene. Looked up from germline, CDR1 is MNHEY and CDR2 is SMNVEV (reference sequence).

This clone was counted between two and nine times. The chain couples TRBV11-3 to TRBJ2-2; D is unresolved. The germline CDR1 and CDR2 sequences are SGHNT and YENEEA. This CDR3 comprises 13 residues. V was clipped by 2 bases and J by 6 bases, with 7 bases between them. As DNA, the CDR3 is TGTGCCAGCAGCTTAAGGGTATCCGGGGAGCTGTTTTTT. Translating gives CASSLRVSGELFF.

This rearrangement joins TRBV5-6 to TRBJ1-3, with TRBD1 matching over 8 bases. Germline V gene lookup returns CDR1 SGHDT and CDR2 YYEEEE. V dropped 2 bases and J dropped 2; count of bases not matched to a gene: 0. This CDR3 has 14 residues. In DNA, the CDR3 is TGTGCCAGCAGCTTACAGGGGGCTGGAAACACCATATATTTT. It codes for CASSLQGAGNTIYF.

This clone was seen once. V usage is TRBV4-1 and J usage is TRBJ2-7; D is undetermined. V gave up 3 bases and J gave up 0 bases, with 12 bases separating them. In germline, CDR1 is MGHRA, CDR2 YSYEKL. The CDR3 totals 15 residues. The CDR3 coding sequence is TGCGCCAGCAGCCAGCTACAGATAAGCTCCTACGAGCAGTACTTC. Its translation: CASSQLQISSYEQYF.

CDR3 DNA sequence: TGTGCCAGCAGCCGGGGGGATCGTGAGGGGAATGGCTACACCTTC. Encoded protein: CASSRGDREGNGYTF. The rearrangement links TRBV4-2 to TRBJ1-2, with D possibly matching TRBD1 (5 bases). Deletions cut 4 bases from V and 6 bases from J, with 18 bases between. CDR3 size: 15 residues. Germline V gene lookup returns CDR1 LGHNA and CDR2 YNFKEQ.

The genes are TRBV7-2 and TRBJ2-1, with 15 bases that match TRBD2. Per germline, CDR1 SGHTA and CDR2 FQGNSA. The CDR3 runs to 17 residues. J gave up 6 bases and V 5 bases, and 8 bases lay outside the gene matches. CDR3 bases: TGTGCCAGCAGCCCCCGGGGACTAGCGGGGGGAGGCAATGAGCAGTTCTTC. It encodes CASSPRGLAGGGNEQFF.

The gene calls are TRBV5-4 and TRBJ2-3, with D perhaps assigned TRBD1 or TRBD2 (5 bases each). The CDR3 covers 15 residues. V was pared by 0 bases and J by 6 bases, with 14 bases between. The germline V gene has CDR1 SGHNT and CDR2 YYREEE (reference sequence). The CDR3: CASSLELAGPDTQYF. The CDR3 DNA follows: TGTGCCAGCAGCTTGGAGCTAGCAGGGCCGGATACGCAGTATTTT.

The chain joins TRBV15 to TRBJ1-1, with D unclear. V gave up 0 bases and J gave up 5 bases, with 10 bases separating them. The germline V gene has CDR1 LNHNV and CDR2 YYDKDF (reference sequence). There are 14 residues in the CDR3. Here the CDR3 reads CATSRDGVATEAFF. The DNA for the CDR3 is TGTGCCACCAGCAGAGATGGGGTGGCGACTGAAGCTTTCTTT.